The clone carrying this T cell receptor beta chain was recorded once. What it recognizes is unknown. The entry originates in a study of shared clonotypes between healthy human individuals. In the original analysis: For the immunoSEQ data, sequences were junction-only without quality scores, so filtering differed. TCRdb's copy holds only in-frame clones and misses some; the assay was immunoSEQ multiplex PCR. V and J calls and clone size are copied from that table; D and trimming were computed from the DNA. The profile shows nearly 750,000 clones, 72% of them singletons. Study conclusions and caveats: Investigators collected only blood, and repertoires in tissues likely differ.

Specimen: memory CD4+ T cells sorted from blood. The subset is: CD45RA-negative fraction. The origin of this receptor is a woman in her thirties in good health.

The CDR3 region has the DNA TGTGCCAGCAGCTTGTTGGGACAGGCGAACACCGGGGAGCTGTTTTTT. Residues: CASSLLGQANTGELFF. V gene TRBV5-4 combines with J gene TRBJ2-2, with 8 nucleotides matching TRBD1. Germline V gene lookup returns CDR1 SGHNT and CDR2 YYREEE (reference sequence). CDR3 length: 16 amino acids. The junction had 2 bases not matched to a gene; V was cut back by 1 base and J by 0 bases.